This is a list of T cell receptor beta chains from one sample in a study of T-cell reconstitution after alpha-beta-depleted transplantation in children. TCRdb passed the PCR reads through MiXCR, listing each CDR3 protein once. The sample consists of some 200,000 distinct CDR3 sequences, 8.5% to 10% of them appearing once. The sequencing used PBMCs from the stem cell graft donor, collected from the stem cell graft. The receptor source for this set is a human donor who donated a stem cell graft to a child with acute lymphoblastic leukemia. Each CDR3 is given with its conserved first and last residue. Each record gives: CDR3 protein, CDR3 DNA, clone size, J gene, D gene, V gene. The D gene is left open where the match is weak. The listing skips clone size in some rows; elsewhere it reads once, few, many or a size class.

cdr3_aa: CASSEAGTGDQPQHF; cdr3_nt: TGTGCCAGCAGTGAAGCGGGGACAGGGGATCAGCCCCAGCATTTT; clone_size: .; j_call: TRBJ1-5; d_call: TRBD1; v_call: TRBV25-1
cdr3_aa: CSAEGYRPRMEQFF; cdr3_nt: TGCAGTGCCGAGGGTTACAGACCCCGCATGGAGCAGTTCTTC; clone_size: many; j_call: TRBJ2-1; d_call: .; v_call: TRBV20-1
cdr3_aa: CASSADTHSYEQYF; cdr3_nt: TGTGCCAGCAGTGCTGACACTCACTCCTACGAGCAGTACTTC; clone_size: many; j_call: TRBJ2-7; d_call: .; v_call: TRBV12-3/TRBV12-4
cdr3_aa: CASSPSGGPYEQYF; cdr3_nt: TGTGCCAGCAGCCCTAGCGGGGGTCCCTACGAGCAGTACTTC; clone_size: .; j_call: TRBJ2-7; d_call: TRBD2; v_call: TRBV7-2
cdr3_aa: CASSFYRGYEQFF; cdr3_nt: TGTGCCAGCAGCTTCTACAGGGGATATGAGCAGTTCTTC; clone_size: many; j_call: TRBJ2-1; d_call: TRBD1; v_call: TRBV11-2
cdr3_aa: CASSPPLFTDTQYF; cdr3_nt: TGTGCCAGCTCACCACCGCTTTTCACAGATACGCAGTATTTT; clone_size: few; j_call: TRBJ2-3; d_call: .; v_call: TRBV18
cdr3_aa: CASSLVPRTLPTSMYF; cdr3_nt: TGTGCCAGCAGCTTAGTCCCGCGGACTCTACCTACGAGCATGTACTTC; clone_size: .; j_call: TRBJ2-7; d_call: .; v_call: TRBV7-8
cdr3_aa: CASSYSTGQVNEKLFF; cdr3_nt: TGTGCCAGCAGTTACTCGACGGGACAGGTTAATGAAAAACTGTTTTTT; clone_size: few; j_call: TRBJ1-4; d_call: TRBD1; v_call: TRBV6-5
cdr3_aa: CASSKYPRMDTEAFF; cdr3_nt: TGTGCCAGCAGTAAATATCCTCGCATGGACACTGAAGCTTTCTTT; clone_size: few; j_call: TRBJ1-1; d_call: .; v_call: TRBV6-1
cdr3_aa: CSVVSGQGGYGYTF; cdr3_nt: TGCAGCGTTGTATCGGGACAGGGGGGCTATGGCTACACCTTC; clone_size: many; j_call: TRBJ1-2; d_call: TRBD1; v_call: TRBV29-1
cdr3_aa: CASSYLGRGNTGELFF; cdr3_nt: TGTGCCAGCAGTTACTTGGGCAGGGGGAACACCGGGGAGCTGTTTTTT; clone_size: few; j_call: TRBJ2-2; d_call: .; v_call: TRBV6-5
cdr3_aa: CATSDRRDLNTGELFF; cdr3_nt: TGTGCCACCAGTGATCGCAGGGACCTGAACACCGGGGAGCTGTTTTTT; clone_size: few; j_call: TRBJ2-2; d_call: .; v_call: TRBV24-1
cdr3_aa: CASSEKIAKNIQYF; cdr3_nt: TGCGCCAGCAGCGAGAAAATTGCCAAAAACATTCAGTACTTC; clone_size: few; j_call: TRBJ2-4; d_call: .; v_call: TRBV5-1
cdr3_aa: CASRGDDQPQHF; cdr3_nt: TGTGCCAGTAGGGGGGATGATCAGCCCCAGCATTTT; clone_size: once; j_call: TRBJ1-5; d_call: .; v_call: TRBV19
cdr3_aa: CSTQTGVNFYNEQFF; cdr3_nt: TGCAGCACCCAGACAGGAGTAAACTTCTACAATGAGCAGTTCTTC; clone_size: many; j_call: TRBJ2-1; d_call: .; v_call: TRBV29-1
cdr3_aa: CSATRPMGGLETQYF; cdr3_nt: TGCAGTGCTACCCGACCGATGGGGGGGCTAGAGACCCAGTACTTC; clone_size: .; j_call: TRBJ2-5; d_call: .; v_call: TRBV20-1
cdr3_aa: CASSQDLGGGTEAFF; cdr3_nt: TGCGCCAGCAGCCAAGACCTCGGGGGGGGCACTGAAGCTTTCTTT; clone_size: few; j_call: TRBJ1-1; d_call: .; v_call: TRBV4-3
cdr3_aa: CASSFPGGYGYTF; cdr3_nt: TGTGCCAGCAGTTTCCCGGGGGGCTATGGCTACACCTTC; clone_size: few; j_call: TRBJ1-2; d_call: .; v_call: TRBV27
cdr3_aa: CATSTGFSYEQYF; cdr3_nt: TGTGCCACCAGTACGGGGTTCTCCTACGAGCAGTACTTC; clone_size: .; j_call: TRBJ2-7; d_call: .; v_call: TRBV15
cdr3_aa: CASSHGIEYGYTF; cdr3_nt: TGTGCCAGCAGCCATGGGATAGAGTATGGCTACACCTTC; clone_size: many; j_call: TRBJ1-2; d_call: .; v_call: TRBV11-2
cdr3_aa: CASTPGLITDTQYF; cdr3_nt: TGTGCCAGCACCCCGGGACTAATCACAGATACGCAGTATTTT; clone_size: many; j_call: TRBJ2-3; d_call: TRBD2; v_call: TRBV2
cdr3_aa: CASSLRGGYTF; cdr3_nt: TGTGCCAGCAGTTTGCGGGGAGGCTACACCTTC; clone_size: few; j_call: TRBJ1-2; d_call: .; v_call: TRBV12-3/TRBV12-4
cdr3_aa: CSAPRQGVRDTEAFF; cdr3_nt: TGCAGTGCTCCCAGACAGGGGGTGCGGGACACTGAAGCTTTCTTT; clone_size: many; j_call: TRBJ1-1; d_call: TRBD1; v_call: TRBV20-1
cdr3_aa: CSASPLGEAFF; cdr3_nt: TGCAGTGCTAGTCCTCTGGGTGAAGCTTTCTTT; clone_size: many; j_call: TRBJ1-1; d_call: .; v_call: TRBV20-1
cdr3_aa: CASSLSLNVLTF; cdr3_nt: TGTGCCAGCAGTTTATCACTCAACGTCCTGACTTTC; clone_size: few; j_call: TRBJ2-6; d_call: .; v_call: TRBV12-3/TRBV12-4
cdr3_aa: CASSGTKGRGTEAFF; cdr3_nt: TGCGCCAGCAGCGGGACCAAGGGAAGGGGGACTGAAGCTTTCTTT; clone_size: many; j_call: TRBJ1-1; d_call: .; v_call: TRBV5-1
cdr3_aa: CAISEAQEASNQPQHF; cdr3_nt: TGTGCCATCAGTGAGGCCCAGGAGGCAAGCAATCAGCCCCAGCATTTT; clone_size: few; j_call: TRBJ1-5; d_call: .; v_call: TRBV10-3
cdr3_aa: CASSFDRWGNTGELFF; cdr3_nt: TGTGCCAGCAGCTTCGATAGGTGGGGGAACACCGGGGAGCTGTTTTTT; clone_size: .; j_call: TRBJ2-2; d_call: .; v_call: TRBV11-3
cdr3_aa: CASSLAVREQYF; cdr3_nt: TGTGCCAGCAGCTTGGCCGTCAGGGAGCAGTACTTC; clone_size: few; j_call: TRBJ2-7; d_call: .; v_call: TRBV5-5
cdr3_aa: CASSYSYHASRSGNTIYF; cdr3_nt: TGTGCCAGCAGTTACTCTTACCACGCCAGTCGCTCTGGAAACACCATATATTTT; clone_size: .; j_call: TRBJ1-3; d_call: .; v_call: TRBV6-5
cdr3_aa: CSVRTGQETQYF; cdr3_nt: TGCAGCGTCCGGACAGGGCAGGAGACCCAGTACTTC; clone_size: many; j_call: TRBJ2-5; d_call: TRBD1; v_call: TRBV29-1